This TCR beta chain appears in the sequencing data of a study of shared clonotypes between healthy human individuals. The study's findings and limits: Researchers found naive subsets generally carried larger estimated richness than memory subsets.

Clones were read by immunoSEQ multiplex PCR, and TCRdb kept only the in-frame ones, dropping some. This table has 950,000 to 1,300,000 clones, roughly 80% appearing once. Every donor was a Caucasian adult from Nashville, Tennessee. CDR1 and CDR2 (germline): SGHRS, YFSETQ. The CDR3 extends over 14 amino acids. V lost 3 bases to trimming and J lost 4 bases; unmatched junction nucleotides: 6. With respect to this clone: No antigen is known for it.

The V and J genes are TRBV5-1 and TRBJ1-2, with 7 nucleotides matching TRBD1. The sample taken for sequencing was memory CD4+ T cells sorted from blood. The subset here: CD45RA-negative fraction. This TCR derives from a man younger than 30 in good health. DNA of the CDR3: TGCGCCAGCAGCTACCGGGACAGCTTCTATGGCTACACCTTC. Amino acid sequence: CASSYRDSFYGYTF.